This T cell receptor (beta chain) appears in the sequencing data of a study of control samples from healthy donors and cancer patients. TCRdb's table, derived via immunoSEQ multiplex PCR, lists solely in-frame clones and lacks some. The table records 110,000 or so clones, 89% of them present only once. This CDR3 contains 14 residues. V was shortened by 1 base and J by 1 base, with 7 bases between the two germline ends. Germline-derived CDR1 and CDR2 are SGHTA and FQGNSA. The TCR comes from a man between 45 and 60 years old in good health. The sample comprised blood. The V call is TRBV7-2, the J call TRBJ1-1, with unresolved D. The CDR3 region is CASSLGVENTEAFF. The CDR3 DNA sequence: TGTGCCAGCAGCTTAGGGGTAGAGAACACTGAAGCTTTCTTT.